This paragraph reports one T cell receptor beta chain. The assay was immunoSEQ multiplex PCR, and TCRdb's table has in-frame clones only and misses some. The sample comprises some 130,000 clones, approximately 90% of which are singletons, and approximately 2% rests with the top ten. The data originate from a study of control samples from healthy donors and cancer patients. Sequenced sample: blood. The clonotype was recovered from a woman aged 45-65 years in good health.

DNA for the CDR3: TGCGCCAGCAGCATTACCGACAGGGAACCCTCTGGAAACACCATATATTTT. Its translation is CASSITDREPSGNTIYF. This sequence joins TRBV5-1 and TRBJ1-3; 7 nucleotides line up with TRBD1. V was clipped by 4 bases and J by 0 bases; unmatched bases: 10. From germline, CDR1 is SGHRS and CDR2 YFSETQ. The CDR3 is 17 amino acids.